This passage covers 7 T cell receptor beta chains from one sample sequenced in a study of T cell repertoires in cytomegalovirus infection. These TCRs' antigens remain unknown. TCRdb redid the calling of the reads with MiXCR, one entry per CDR3 protein. The sample carries some 500,000 distinct CDR3 sequences, under 45% recorded once. Sequenced here: cultured PBMCs, sampled from culture after CMV antigen stimulation. These receptors originate from a human donor in good health (CMV status not recorded). Some clones in this sample may be carry-over from other donors' samples.

This clonotype was counted a few times. The V and J genes are TRBV28 and TRBJ1-5, with D unresolved. The ends were cut back, 7 bases at V and 0 bases at J, with 13 bases in the middle. The length of the CDR3 is 15 residues. Germline assignment: CDR1 MDHEN and CDR2 SYDVKM. The CDR3 loop reads CASTPGGSSNQPQHF. The DNA for the CDR3 is TGTGCCAGCACCCCTGGCGGGAGTAGCAATCAGCCCCAGCATTTT.

The J gene is TRBJ1-5, the V gene TRBV20-1; D possibly corresponds to TRBD1 (6 bases). This CDR3 contains 14 residues. V shed 1 base and J shed 4 bases, with 11 bases lying between them. CDR1 is DFQATT and CDR2 is SNEGSKA in the germline V gene (reference sequence). The CDR3 DNA reads TGCAGTGCTAGAGTGGGAGGGGGAAATCAGCCCCAGCATTTT. Its translation is CSARVGGGNQPQHF.

This clonotype appeared a few times. The gene calls are TRBV6-6 and TRBJ2-7; D not resolved. This CDR3 contains 13 residues. Trimming cost V 5 bases and J 2 bases, with 10 bases left between them. Germline V gene data show CDR1 as MNHNY and CDR2 as SVGAGI (reference sequence). CDR3 sequence: CASSDYITYEQYF. The CDR3 region has the DNA TGTGCCAGCAGTGATTACATCACCTACGAGCAGTACTTC.

This chain joins TRBV7-2 and TRBJ1-5; a possible D gene is TRBD1 (5 bases). Germline V gives CDR1 SGHTA, CDR2 FQGNSA. The CDR3 covers 13 residues. With 7 bases removed from V and 3 bases from J, the gap between germline ends came to 10 bases. The CDR3 sequence is CASTGANNQPQHF. The CDR3 DNA reads TGTGCCAGCACCGGGGCTAACAATCAGCCCCAGCATTTT. Combining the CDR3 with reference TRBV7-2 and TRBJ1-5 gives the whole variable domain GAGVSQSPSNKVTEKGKDVELRCDPISGHTALYWYRQSLGQGLEFLIYFQGNSAPDKSGLPSDRFSAERTGGSVSTLTIQRTQQEDSAVYLCASTGANNQPQHFGDGTRLSIL.

V gene TRBV19 combines with J gene TRBJ1-1; unclear D gene. CDR1 LNHDA and CDR2 SQIVND come from the germline V gene (reference sequence). The V end lost 7 bases, the J end lost 0 bases, and 12 bases lay between the germline ends. CDR3 length equals 14 residues. The CDR3 DNA reads TGTGCCAGTATGGACTGGTGGATGAACACTGAAGCTTTCTTT. This gives the protein CASMDWWMNTEAFF.

This clonotype was recorded many times. The chain employs TRBV7-2 and TRBJ2-4; no firm D call. V was pared by 5 bases and J by 6 bases, with 11 bases between. Germline V gene data show CDR1 as SGHTA and CDR2 as FQGNSA. The CDR3 spans 13 residues. In nucleotides, the CDR3 is TGTGCCAGCAGCCCATTCTCGCCAAACATTCAGTACTTC. Its protein is CASSPFSPNIQYF.

This clonotype was seen a handful of times. This chain links TRBV28 with TRBJ2-5; 9 positions agree with TRBD1. The V segment lost 4 bases and the J segment 0 bases; nucleotides outside the gene matches: 12. Germline V gene data show CDR1 as MDHEN and CDR2 as SYDVKM. CDR3 length equals 18 residues. CDR3 loop: CASSSIRDRDTHQETQYF. CDR3 coding DNA: TGTGCCAGCAGTTCTATTCGGGACAGGGACACACACCAAGAGACCCAGTACTTC.